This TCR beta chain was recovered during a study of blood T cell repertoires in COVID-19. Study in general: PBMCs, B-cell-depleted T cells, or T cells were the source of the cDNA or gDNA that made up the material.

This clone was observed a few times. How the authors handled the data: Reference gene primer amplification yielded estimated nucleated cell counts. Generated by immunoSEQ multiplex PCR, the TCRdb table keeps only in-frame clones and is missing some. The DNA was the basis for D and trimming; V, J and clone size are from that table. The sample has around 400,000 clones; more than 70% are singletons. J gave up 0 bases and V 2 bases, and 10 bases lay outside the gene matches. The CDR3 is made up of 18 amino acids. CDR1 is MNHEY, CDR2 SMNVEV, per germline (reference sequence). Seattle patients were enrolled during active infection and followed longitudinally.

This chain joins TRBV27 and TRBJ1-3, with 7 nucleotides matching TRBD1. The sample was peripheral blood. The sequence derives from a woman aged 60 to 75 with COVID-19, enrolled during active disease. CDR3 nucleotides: TGTGCCAGCAGTTTACTCAGCCCCAGGGGGTACTCTGGAAACACCATATATTTT. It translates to CASSLLSPRGYSGNTIYF.